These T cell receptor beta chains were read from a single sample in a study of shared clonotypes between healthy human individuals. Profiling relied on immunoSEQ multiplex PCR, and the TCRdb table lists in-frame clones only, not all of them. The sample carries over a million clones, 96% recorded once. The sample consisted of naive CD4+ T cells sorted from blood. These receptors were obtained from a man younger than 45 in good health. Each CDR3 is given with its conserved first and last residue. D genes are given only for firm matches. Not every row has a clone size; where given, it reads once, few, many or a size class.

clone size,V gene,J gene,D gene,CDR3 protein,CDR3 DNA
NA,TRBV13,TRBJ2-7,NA,CASSRNYYEQYF,TGTGCCAGCAGTCGCAACTACTACGAGCAGTACTTC
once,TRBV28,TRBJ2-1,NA,CASSSGPLGEQFF,TGTGCCAGCAGTTCCGGTCCCTTAGGTGAGCAGTTCTTC
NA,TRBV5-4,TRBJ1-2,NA,CASSLAGGRGYGYTF,TGTGCCAGCAGCTTGGCCGGGGGCAGGGGCTATGGCTACACCTTC
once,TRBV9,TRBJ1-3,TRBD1,CASSQGTVGNTIYF,TGTGCCAGCAGCCAGGGGACAGTGGGAAACACCATATATTTT
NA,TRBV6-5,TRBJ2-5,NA,CASSYTAGQETQYF,TGTGCCAGCAGTTACACGGCGGGCCAAGAGACCCAGTACTTC
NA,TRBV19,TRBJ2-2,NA,CASSIGGNTGELFF,TGTGCCAGTAGTATAGGCGGAAACACCGGGGAGCTGTTTTTT
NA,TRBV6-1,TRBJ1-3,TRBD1,CASSERRGQAGRNTIYF,TGTGCCAGCAGTGAACGTCGGGGACAGGCCGGAAGAAACACCATATATTTT
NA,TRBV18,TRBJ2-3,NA,CASSPPGQVTDTQYF,TGTGCCAGCTCACCCCCCGGACAAGTCACAGATACGCAGTATTTT
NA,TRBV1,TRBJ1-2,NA,CTSSVRKTYGYTF,TGCACCAGCAGTGTGCGAAAGACCTATGGCTACACCTTC
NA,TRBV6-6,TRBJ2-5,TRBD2,CASRLPGLAAQETQYF,TGTGCCAGCAGGCTACCGGGACTAGCGGCCCAAGAGACCCAGTACTTC
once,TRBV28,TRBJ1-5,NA,CASSLRTKGNQPQHF,TGTGCCAGCAGTTTGAGAACGAAGGGGAATCAGCCCCAGCATTTT
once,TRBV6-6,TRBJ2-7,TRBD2,CASSSTSRYSYEQYF,TGTGCCAGCAGTTCGACTAGCCGGTACTCCTACGAGCAGTACTTC
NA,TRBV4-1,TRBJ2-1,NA,CASSPGANEQFF,TGCGCCAGCAGCCCTGGGGCCAATGAGCAGTTCTTC
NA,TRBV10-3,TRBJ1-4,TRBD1,CATQGAKTNEKLFF,TGTGCCACACAGGGGGCGAAGACTAATGAAAAACTGTTTTTT
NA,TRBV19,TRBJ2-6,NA,CASSPWTGSGANVLTF,TGTGCCAGTAGTCCTTGGACTGGTTCTGGGGCCAACGTCCTGACTTTC
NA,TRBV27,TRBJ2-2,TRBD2,CASSLRGGRSNTGELFF,TGTGCCAGCAGTCTCCGCGGGGGGCGATCGAACACCGGGGAGCTGTTTTTT
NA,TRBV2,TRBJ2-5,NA,CASINSGTRQETQYF,TGTGCCAGCATCAACTCCGGGACACGACAAGAGACCCAGTACTTC
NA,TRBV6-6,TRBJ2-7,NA,CASSTGGYEQYF,TGTGCCAGCAGCACCGGGGGCTACGAGCAGTACTTC
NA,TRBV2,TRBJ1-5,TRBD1,CASSGTGGWPQHF,TGTGCCAGCAGTGGCACAGGGGGGTGGCCCCAGCATTTT
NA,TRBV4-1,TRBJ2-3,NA,CASSPQATDTQYF,TGCGCCAGCAGCCCTCAGGCCACAGATACGCAGTATTTT
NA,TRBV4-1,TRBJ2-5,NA,CASSQPGRTPQETQYF,TGCGCCAGCAGCCAACCCGGCAGGACGCCCCAAGAGACCCAGTACTTC
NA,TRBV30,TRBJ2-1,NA,CAWSGDSYNEQFF,TGTGCCTGGAGTGGGGACTCCTACAATGAGCAGTTCTTC
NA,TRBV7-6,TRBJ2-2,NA,CASSFVAGELFF,TGTGCCAGCAGCTTTGTGGCCGGGGAGCTGTTTTTT
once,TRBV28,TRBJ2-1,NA,CASSYWMSRGNEQFF,TGTGCCAGCAGTTATTGGATGAGTCGGGGCAATGAGCAGTTCTTC
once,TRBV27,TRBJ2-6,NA,CASSFAVGGANVLTF,TGTGCCAGCAGTTTTGCAGTAGGAGGGGCCAACGTCCTGACTTTC